This T cell receptor beta chain was sequenced for a study of Graves' ophthalmopathy and Graves' hyperthyroidism. The wider study: Being free of ophthalmopathy for 18 months of follow-up defined stable hyperthyroidism.

Per the germline V gene, CDR1 is SGHTA and CDR2 is FQGNSA. The CDR3 covers 16 residues. Study-wide results and limits: The model forecast ophthalmopathy progression, reaching roughly 70% sensitivity and approximately 79% specificity.

A note on this clonotype: The antigen remains undetermined. This could be a read error, since a much larger clone is one nucleotide away.

Scientists amplified the TCR beta CDR3 regions from RNA transcripts. HTBI-primed first-round RT-PCR preceded second-round multiplex PCR. One entry per CDR3 protein results from TCRdb running MiXCR on the multiplex PCR reads. The sample contains some 1.1 million distinct CDR3 sequences, about 38% of which appear only once. Certain patients, namely those with other autoimmune diseases, uncontrolled infections, pregnancy or lactation, were excluded. The receptor was derived from an adult man with Graves' hyperthyroidism. The sequencing sample was made of peripheral blood or thyroid tissue (not recorded which). The rearrangement links TRBV7-2 to TRBJ2-5, with 13 bases aligning to TRBD2. CDR3 DNA: TGTGCCAGCAGCCCTTGGACTAGCGGGGGCCAAGAGATCCAGTACTTC. Encoded protein: CASSPWTSGGQEIQYF.